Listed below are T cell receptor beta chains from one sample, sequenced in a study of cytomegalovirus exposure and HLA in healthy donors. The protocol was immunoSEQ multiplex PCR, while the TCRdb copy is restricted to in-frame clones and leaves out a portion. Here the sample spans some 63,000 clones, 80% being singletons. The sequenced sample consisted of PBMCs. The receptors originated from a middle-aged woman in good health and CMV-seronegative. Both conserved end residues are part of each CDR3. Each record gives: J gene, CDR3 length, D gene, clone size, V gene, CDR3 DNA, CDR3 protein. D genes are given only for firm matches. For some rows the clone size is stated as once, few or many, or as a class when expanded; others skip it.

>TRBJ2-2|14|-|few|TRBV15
TGTGCCACCAGCAGAGAAGCGGAGGCCGGGGAGCTGTTTTTT
CATSREAEAGELFF
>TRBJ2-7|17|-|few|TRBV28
TGTGCCAGCAGTTTATTTCCAGCGGGACAAGGCTCCTACGAGCAGTACTTC
CASSLFPAGQGSYEQYF
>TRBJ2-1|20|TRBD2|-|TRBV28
TGTGCCAGCACTAAACGGACTAGCGGGAGAACCCGACTCTCCTACAATGAGCAGTTCTTC
CASTKRTSGRTRLSYNEQFF
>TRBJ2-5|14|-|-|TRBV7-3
TGTGCCAGCAGCTTATATCCGGGGGAAGAGACCCAGTACTTC
CASSLYPGEETQYF
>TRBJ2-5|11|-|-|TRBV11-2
TGTGCCAGCAGCCAACAAGAGACCCAGTACTTC
CASSQQETQYF
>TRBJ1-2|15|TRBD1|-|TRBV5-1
TGCGCCAGCAGCTTGGTGGCAGGGGGTAACTATGGCTACACCTTC
CASSLVAGGNYGYTF
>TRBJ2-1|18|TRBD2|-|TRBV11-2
TGTGCCAGCAGCTCCCCGGGACTAGCGGGAGGGCCAAGCAATGAGCAGTTCTTC
CASSSPGLAGGPSNEQFF
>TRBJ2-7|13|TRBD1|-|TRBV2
TGTGCCAGCGCTGGACAGGGGGCTTACGAGCAGTACTTC
CASAGQGAYEQYF
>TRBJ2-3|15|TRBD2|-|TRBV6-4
TGTGCCAGCAGTGCCGAGCGGGAGGGCGCAGATACGCAGTATTTT
CASSAEREGADTQYF
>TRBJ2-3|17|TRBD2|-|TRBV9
TGTGCCAGCAGCGTAGCGGCGGGAGCGCCTGGCACAGATACGCAGTATTTT
CASSVAAGAPGTDTQYF
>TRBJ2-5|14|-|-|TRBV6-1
TGTGCCAGCATCCGGGACACAAGCCAAGAGACCCAGTACTTC
CASIRDTSQETQYF
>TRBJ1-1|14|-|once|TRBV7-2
TGTGCCAGCAGACTGGGGACTGATAACACTGAAGCTTTCTTT
CASRLGTDNTEAFF
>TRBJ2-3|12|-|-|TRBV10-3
TGTGCCATCAGTGAGCTGAGGGATACGCAGTATTTT
CAISELRDTQYF
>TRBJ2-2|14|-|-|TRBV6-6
TGTGCCAGCCACCTAACTCAGGAGGCCGGGGAGCTGTTTTTT
CASHLTQEAGELFF
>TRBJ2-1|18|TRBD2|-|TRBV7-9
TGTGCCAGCAGCTTCCCCTCCGGGACTAGCGGACCTGGGAATGAGCAGTTCTTC
CASSFPSGTSGPGNEQFF
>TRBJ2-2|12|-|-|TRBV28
TGTGCCAGCAGTTTAAGCCCATGGGAGCTGTTTTTT
CASSLSPWELFF
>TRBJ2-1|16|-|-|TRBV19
TGTGCCAGTAGTATAGGAGGGCGGGGTGATTACAATGAGCAGTTCTTC
CASSIGGRGDYNEQFF
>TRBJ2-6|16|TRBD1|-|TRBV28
TGTGCCAGCAGTTCGACAGGGGCGGAGGGGGCCAACGTCCTGACTTTT
CASSSTGAEGANVLTF
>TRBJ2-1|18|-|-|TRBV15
TGTGCCACCAGCAGAGTAATTGGGCGGGGACCGAACTACAATGAGCAGTTCTTC
CATSRVIGRGPNYNEQFF
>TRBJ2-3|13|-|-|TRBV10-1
TGCGCCAGCAGTGAGTCCGGGGCAGATACGCAGTATTTT
CASSESGADTQYF